A single sample is the source of the 10 T cell receptor beta chains below, sequenced in a study of Graves' ophthalmopathy and Graves' hyperthyroidism. Investigators amplified TCR beta CDR3 regions from RNA transcripts. HTBI primers were used in a first-round RT-PCR, which preceded a second-round multiplex PCR. From the multiplex PCR reads, TCRdb called clonotypes with MiXCR, one entry per CDR3 protein. This sample yields about 700,000 distinct CDR3 sequences, of which more than 40% are seen a single time; over 2.5% belongs to the top ten. Material: peripheral blood. The origin of the receptors is an adult man with Graves' ophthalmopathy.

V gene TRBV7-2 combines with J gene TRBJ2-2; D is unclear. V lost 5 bases and J 4 bases, leaving 11 bases between the germline ends. In germline, CDR1 is SGHTA, CDR2 FQGNSA. The CDR3 totals 14 residues. DNA of the CDR3: TGTGCCAGCAGCCAAGATCTGGCCACCGGGGAGCTGTTTTTT. The encoded protein is CASSQDLATGELFF.

Comments on this clonotype: This may come from a read error, since a much larger clone is one base off. This chain connects TRBV25-1 to TRBJ1-5; TRBD1 matches 7 bases. The CDR3 runs 17 residues. Germline CDR1 and CDR2: MGHDK and SYGVNS. The CDR3 spells CATSNVDRRYSNQPQHF. The DNA of the CDR3 is TGTGCAACCAGCAATGTGGACAGGCGATATAGCAATCAGCCCCAGCATTTT.

This clonotype was counted many times. The chain combines TRBV12-3 or TRBV12-4 with TRBJ1-6, with 7 bases aligning to TRBD1. The CDR3 is 16 residues long. J lost 6 bases, V lost 2 bases, and 7 bases had no gene match. The CDR3 here is CASSLRSGGPNSPLHF. The CDR3 DNA sequence: TGTGCCAGCAGTTTAAGGTCAGGGGGGCCTAATTCACCCCTCCACTTT.

The table lists this clonotype with many counts. V and J are TRBV20-1 and TRBJ2-5; D gene ambiguous. The CDR3 is 12 amino acids. Germline lookup yields CDR1 DFQATT and CDR2 SNEGSKA (reference sequence). Trimming removed 8 bases from V and 1 base from J, with 11 bases in between. The DNA for the CDR3 is TGCAGTAATAGCCCCCCCCAAGAGACCCAGTACTTC. Amino acids: CSNSPPQETQYF.

V is TRBV12-3 or TRBV12-4 and J is TRBJ1-1, with 8 nucleotides matching TRBD1. CDR3 size: 14 residues. The trim removed 6 bases at V and 4 bases at J, leaving 7 bases unmatched. The CDR3 is CASSQGTGSTEAFF. CDR3 bases: TGTGCCAGCAGCCAGGGGACAGGCTCCACTGAAGCTTTCTTT.

This clonotype was detected many times. V gene TRBV19 combines with J gene TRBJ1-2; D might be TRBD1 (6 bases). This CDR3 comprises 13 residues. The germline V gene has CDR1 LNHDA and CDR2 SQIVND (reference sequence). V was clipped by 7 bases and J by 1 base, with 10 bases between them. The CDR3 nucleotides read TGTGCCAGTACTGCGGGACATAACTATGGCTACACCTTC. Residues: CASTAGHNYGYTF.

This clonotype was observed many times. CDR3 coding DNA: TGTGCCATCAGTGAGTCCCCTACAGAAAAACTGTTTTTT. Translation gives CAISESPTEKLFF. The chain combines TRBV10-3 with TRBJ1-4; D not certain. This CDR3 spans 13 amino acids. Germline V gene lookup returns CDR1 ENHRY and CDR2 SYGVKD. Trimming took 0 bases from V and 8 from J, leaving 7 bases between them.

The V gene is TRBV7-2, the J gene TRBJ1-1, with a tentative D call TRBD1 (5 bases). The V gene lost 5 bases and the J gene lost 4 bases, with 14 bases spanning the gap. This CDR3 has 14 amino acids. From germline, CDR1 is SGHTA and CDR2 FQGNSA. CDR3 sequence reads: CASSRLAGGTEAFF. The CDR3 region has the DNA TGTGCCAGCAGCCGACTAGCGGGGGGCACTGAAGCTTTCTTT.

The count of this clonotype is one. A read error may produce the germline difference seen at one junction end. This chain uses TRBV6-1 with TRBJ1-1; possibly TRBD1 for D (5 bases). From germline, CDR1 is MNHNS and CDR2 SASEGT. This CDR3 is 14 amino acids long. The DNA of the CDR3 is TGTGCCAGCAGTGATGGGAAGGGGCGAACTGAAACTTTCTTT. Protein: CASSDGKGRTETFF.

This clonotype was recorded a few times. CDR3 nucleotide sequence: TGTGCCAGCAGCACCGATAGGGGGGGCCGGGCTTTCTTT. The encoded protein is CASSTDRGGRAFF. This rearrangement joins TRBV11-2 to TRBJ1-1, with D possibly TRBD1 on 6 matching bases. Germline V CDR1 and CDR2: SGHAT, FQNNGV. V was pared by 5 bases and J by 11 bases, with 18 bases between. The CDR3 extends over 13 amino acids.